A single T cell receptor beta chain is shown here with its context. Its specificity is not known. A much bigger clone sits one base away, suggesting this may be a read error. Regarding time point: newly diagnosed GD, antithyroid drugs for less than 3 months. The TCR library used RNA extracted from PBMCs. This record comes from a study of regulatory T cells in long-lasting Graves disease. Study-level background: Newly diagnosed Graves' patients took antithyroid drugs under 3 months. Overall study results and limits: A greater number of public clonotypes (more than 2,500) was shared by persistent patients than by new patients (about 960).

This CDR3 has 13 residues. The germline V gene encodes CDR1 MNHEY and CDR2 SVGEGT. V lost 10 bases and J 4 bases, leaving 14 bases between the germline ends. Building the TCR beta libraries relied on iRepertoire HTBI primers, and CDR3 regions underwent Arm-PCR. TCRdb reanalysed the multiplex PCR reads using MiXCR and keeps one entry per CDR3 protein. The repertoire holds under 500,000 distinct CDR3 sequences, 16% seen once, with over 8.5% in the top ten. The same data also went into a second study, on T cells in Graves' hyperthyroidism and ophthalmopathy.

This receptor was identified in a young woman with Graves disease. Sequenced here: peripheral blood mononuclear cells (PBMCs), sampled at new diagnosis, from a patient treated with antithyroid drugs. The chain has TRBV6-2 or TRBV6-3 and TRBJ1-5; TRBD1 might be the D (6 bases). Here the CDR3 reads CATRGVGNQPQHF. DNA for the CDR3: TGTGCCACCAGGGGAGTTGGGAATCAGCCCCAGCATTTT.